These T cell receptor beta chains were read from a single sample in a study of blood T cell repertoires in COVID-19. Assay used: immunoSEQ multiplex PCR; TCRdb lists only in-frame clones, some missing. The top ten clones hold over 15% of a sample with 70,000 to 90,000 clones, 80% to 90% of them seen once. Sequencing was performed on peripheral blood. These receptors were taken from a woman in her sixties or seventies with acute or convalescent COVID-19. The conserved cysteine and the conserved F or W are not part of the CDR3 here.

cdr3_length | v_call | cdr3_aa
13 | TRBV30 | AWSVQGKGDYGYT
13 | TRBV5-1 | ASSLSGGAQETQY
12 | TRBV18 | ASSTNLNRVGYT
16 | TRBV18 | ASSRFMDRGRDTGELF
12 | TRBV3-1/TRBV3-2 | ASSQDPGGTEAF
11 | TRBV19 | ASSPGRRAEQF
12 | TRBV3-1/TRBV3-2 | ASSPGQGGTEAF
15 | TRBV9 | ASSVAAGGLSGNTIY
12 | TRBV27 | ASSPKAIISSAF
15 | TRBV5-4 | ASSLEGRVMGNTEAF
12 | TRBV3-1/TRBV3-2 | ASSQGTAGNTIY
14 | TRBV4-3 | ASSQDLGLADEKLF
12 | TRBV14 | ASSPRGIEGEAF
12 | TRBV6-4 | ASRKGQGASEQF
14 | TRBV7-9 | ASSLSLGEGTRIQY
16 | TRBV4-3 | ASSLDRDRVGWSYEQY
11 | TRBV29-1 | SAESDSNTEAF
12 | TRBV6-2/TRBV6-3 | ASSLLRYTDTQY
13 | TRBV6-6 | ASSYSETGNYGYT
12 | TRBV19 | ASGPTGYQETQY
13 | TRBV7-3 | ASSLGDRNTGELF
12 | TRBV18 | ASSGQGSVETQY
11 | TRBV24-1 | ATSDSSLDTQY
11 | TRBV7-3 | ASSLGTTDTQY
13 | TRBV21-1 | ASSIRQGGTGELF
14 | TRBV5-4 | ASSFPTGGKAGELF
14 | TRBV3-1/TRBV3-2 | ASSQVRTGGAQGYT
13 | TRBV24-1 | ATSGTSGGTNEQF
12 | TRBV6-5 | ASSYKGVGSPLH
12 | TRBV11-2 | ATPSGNSNQPQH
13 | TRBV30 | VMVGASGGNNEQF
11 | TRBV19 | ASGERAYTEAF
10 | TRBV14 | ASSPGPGRAF
11 | TRBV14 | ASSLTWNTEAF
11 | TRBV6-5 | ASKQQGGTEAF
13 | TRBV30 | AWAGQGVSNQPQH
11 | TRBV3-1/TRBV3-2 | ASTPRGRDEQF
12 | TRBV4-1 | ASSPGQGAYGYT
10 | TRBV19 | ASSLDRERAF
13 | TRBV24-1 | ATKDSQSLTDTQY
15 | TRBV30 | AWSSRHGSSGANVLT
14 | TRBV6-1 | ASSERRDRGLMAQH
13 | TRBV5-1 | ASSLARGLNTEAF
17 | TRBV30 | AWRPKQGRPSSYNSPLH